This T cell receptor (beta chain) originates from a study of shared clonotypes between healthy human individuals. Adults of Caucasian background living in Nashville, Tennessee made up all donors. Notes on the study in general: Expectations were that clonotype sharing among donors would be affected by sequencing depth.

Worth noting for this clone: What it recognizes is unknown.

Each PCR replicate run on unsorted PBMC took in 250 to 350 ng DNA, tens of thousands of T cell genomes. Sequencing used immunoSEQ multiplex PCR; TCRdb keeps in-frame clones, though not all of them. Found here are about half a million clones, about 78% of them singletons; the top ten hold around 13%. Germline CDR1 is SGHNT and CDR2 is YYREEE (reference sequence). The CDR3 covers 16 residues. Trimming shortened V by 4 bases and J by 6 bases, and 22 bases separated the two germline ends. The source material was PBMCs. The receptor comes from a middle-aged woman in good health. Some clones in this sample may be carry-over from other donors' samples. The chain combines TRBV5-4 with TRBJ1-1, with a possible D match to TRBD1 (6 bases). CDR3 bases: TGTGCCAGCAGCCAAGAACACCCTCTCGCAGGGGCTGAAGCTTTCTTT. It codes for CASSQEHPLAGAEAFF.